Listed below are T cell receptor beta chains from one sample, sequenced in a study of blood T cell repertoires in COVID-19. Using immunoSEQ multiplex PCR, the repertoire was profiled, and TCRdb retains in-frame clones only, with some absent. This table holds about 150,000 clones, about 86% found once. Sequencing input: peripheral blood. The receptors were sampled from a woman between 65 and 79 years old who had recovered from COVID-19. The CDR3 runs from the conserved cysteine through the conserved F or W. D genes are given only for firm matches. For some rows the clone size is stated as once, few or many, or as a class when expanded; others skip it.

size	D	V	J	CDR3	DNA
NA	NA	TRBV29-1	TRBJ1-1	CSVGGVLNTEAFF	TGCAGCGTGGGGGGGGTTCTGAACACTGAAGCTTTCTTT
few	NA	TRBV11-3	TRBJ2-1	CASSLEGGGASSYNEQFF	TGTGCCAGCAGCTTAGAGGGGGGTGGCGCTAGCTCCTACAATGAGCAGTTCTTC
NA	TRBD2	TRBV5-1	TRBJ2-1	CASSSLLAGAYNEQFF	TGCGCCAGCAGCTCATTACTAGCGGGAGCATACAATGAGCAGTTCTTC
once	TRBD1	TRBV9	TRBJ1-2	CASSVDPGQGRGGYTF	TGTGCCAGCAGCGTAGACCCTGGACAGGGCCGGGGCGGCTACACCTTC
NA	TRBD1	TRBV5-1	TRBJ1-2	CASSLAGGTNYGYTF	TGCGCCAGCAGCTTGGCAGGGGGCACTAACTATGGCTACACCTTC
NA	TRBD1	TRBV4-1	TRBJ2-6	CASSQFSGGSGANVLTF	TGCGCCAGCAGCCAGTTCTCAGGGGGAAGTGGGGCCAACGTCCTGACTTTC
NA	TRBD1	TRBV2	TRBJ1-2	CASTGQGAGGYTF	TGTGCCAGCACCGGACAGGGGGCGGGGGGCTACACCTTC
NA	TRBD2	TRBV12-5	TRBJ2-3	CASLAGNTDTQYF	TGTGCTAGCTTAGCGGGGAACACAGATACGCAGTATTTT
NA	NA	TRBV18	TRBJ1-1	CASSPPPLAGEAFF	TGTGCCAGCTCACCACCGCCCCTGGCGGGTGAAGCTTTCTTT
NA	NA	TRBV6-5	TRBJ2-7	CASSYSGPPYEQYF	TGTGCCAGCAGTTACTCGGGGCCTCCCTACGAGCAGTACTTC